The sequence of this T cell receptor (beta chain) was determined in a study of blood T cell repertoires in COVID-19. Clones were sequenced by immunoSEQ multiplex PCR, and TCRdb holds only the in-frame ones, with some missing. Of 200,000 or so clones detected, under 85% appear once; the ten largest clones hold about 18%. V lost 2 bases, J lost 2 bases, and 15 bases stayed unmatched. CDR3 size: 20 residues. Germline values: CDR1 SGHDN, CDR2 FVKESK. The sequence came from a man aged 60 to 69 with active or convalescent COVID-19. The source material was peripheral blood. The chain combines TRBV14 with TRBJ2-1; TRBD1 matches at 10 bases. The CDR3 nucleotides read TGTGCCAGCAGCCAACCGGGGGACAGGGGTTATAGGGGCGCCTACAATGAGCAGTTCTTC. It is translated as CASSQPGDRGYRGAYNEQFF. Looking up the rest from reference TRBV14 and TRBJ2-1 gives the full variable domain: EAGVTQFPSHSVIEKGQTVTLRCDPISGHDNLYWYRRVMGKEIKFLLHFVKESKQDESGMPNNRFLAERTGGTYSTLKVQPAELEDSGVYFCASSQPGDRGYRGAYNEQFFGPGTRLTVL.